Listed below are T cell receptor beta chains from one sample, sequenced in a study of blood T cell repertoires in COVID-19. The protocol was immunoSEQ multiplex PCR, while the TCRdb copy is restricted to in-frame clones and leaves out a portion. The sample has about 200,000 clones; around 95% are singletons. Sequencing was done on a sample of peripheral blood. The receptors originated from a man aged 30 to 45 with COVID-19, enrolled during active disease. Each CDR3 is given with its conserved first and last residue. The D gene is left open where the match is weak. Clone size is stated in some rows and not others, as once, few, many or a class when expanded.

d_gene | j_gene | v_gene | abundance | CDR3aa | CDR3nt
TRBD2 | TRBJ2-3 | TRBV4-1 | - | CASSLGLAGVIGGTDTQYF | TGCGCCAGCAGCCTTGGACTAGCGGGGGTCATAGGAGGCACAGATACGCAGTATTTT
- | TRBJ2-7 | TRBV30 | - | CAWSGSGAEQYF | TGTGCCTGGAGTGGTTCAGGGGCCGAGCAGTACTTC
TRBD1 | TRBJ1-1 | TRBV10-2 | once | CASSGPGTGSTEAFF | TGCGCCAGCAGTGGTCCCGGGACAGGGAGCACTGAAGCTTTCTTT
- | TRBJ1-1 | TRBV20-1 | - | CSASAGSMNTEAFF | TGCAGTGCTAGTGCAGGGTCAATGAACACTGAAGCTTTCTTT
TRBD1 | TRBJ1-6 | TRBV5-3 | once | CARSPRQGALSYNSPLHF | TGTGCCAGAAGCCCCAGACAGGGGGCGCTTTCCTATAATTCACCCCTCCACTTT
- | TRBJ1-2 | TRBV6-6 | - | CAISEQGGGYTF | TGTGCCATCTCAGAACAGGGTGGTGGCTACACCTTC
TRBD1 | TRBJ2-4 | TRBV7-2 | - | CASSLWDRSSRSIQYF | TGTGCCAGCAGCTTATGGGACAGGTCTTCAAGGAGCATTCAGTACTTC
TRBD2 | TRBJ2-1 | TRBV12-3/TRBV12-4 | - | CASRRDYYNEQFF | TGTGCCAGCAGACGGGACTACTACAATGAGCAGTTCTTC
- | TRBJ1-5 | TRBV19 | - | CASSPVSSNQPQHF | TGTGCCAGTAGTCCCGTATCTAGCAATCAGCCCCAGCATTTT
TRBD1 | TRBJ1-2 | TRBV27 | few | CASSAQGAFVTTYGYTF | TGTGCCAGCAGCGCCCAGGGGGCGTTTGTCACAACCTATGGCTACACCTTC
- | TRBJ1-3 | TRBV3-1/TRBV3-2 | - | CASSQGGGGMYTIYF | TGTGCCAGCAGCCAAGGAGGGGGGGGCATGTACACCATATATTTT
- | TRBJ1-3 | TRBV11-2 | - | CASGRDRMNTIYF | TGTGCCAGCGGACGAGACAGGATGAACACCATATATTTT
- | TRBJ1-5 | TRBV6-6 | - | CASSSNNQPQHF | TGTGCCAGCAGTTCTAACAATCAGCCCCAGCATTTT
TRBD1 | TRBJ2-7 | TRBV15 | - | CATSRELTGTGYHEQYF | TGTGCCACCAGCAGAGAGCTCACCGGGACAGGGTACCACGAGCAGTACTTC
TRBD1 | TRBJ1-5 | TRBV4-1 | - | CASSQEHGTGRGQPQHF | TGCGCCAGCAGCCAAGAGCACGGGACAGGGCGCGGACAGCCCCAGCATTTT
TRBD1 | TRBJ2-7 | TRBV5-6 | - | CASSPDAGTDSYEQYF | TGTGCCAGCAGTCCCGATGCCGGGACAGACTCCTACGAGCAGTACTTC
TRBD1 | TRBJ1-5 | TRBV15 | - | CATSRVFLTGSNQPQHF | TGTGCCACCAGCAGAGTCTTTCTGACAGGGTCCAATCAGCCCCAGCATTTT
- | TRBJ2-7 | TRBV21-1 | - | CASSKELAGYYEQYF | TGTGCCAGCAGCAAAGAGCTAGCGGGATACTACGAGCAGTACTTC
- | TRBJ2-2 | TRBV3-1/TRBV3-2 | - | CASSLLGQHSNTGELFF | TGTGCCAGCAGCCTCTTGGGCCAGCATTCGAACACCGGGGAGCTGTTTTTT
TRBD1 | TRBJ1-4 | TRBV25-1 | - | CASSEQGGFVEKLFF | TGTGCCAGCAGTGAGCAAGGGGGCTTCGTTGAAAAACTGTTTTTT
- | TRBJ2-5 | TRBV6-1 | - | CASSEASSGVGGQETQYF | TGTGCCAGCAGTGAAGCTTCATCCGGGGTCGGGGGACAAGAGACCCAGTACTTC